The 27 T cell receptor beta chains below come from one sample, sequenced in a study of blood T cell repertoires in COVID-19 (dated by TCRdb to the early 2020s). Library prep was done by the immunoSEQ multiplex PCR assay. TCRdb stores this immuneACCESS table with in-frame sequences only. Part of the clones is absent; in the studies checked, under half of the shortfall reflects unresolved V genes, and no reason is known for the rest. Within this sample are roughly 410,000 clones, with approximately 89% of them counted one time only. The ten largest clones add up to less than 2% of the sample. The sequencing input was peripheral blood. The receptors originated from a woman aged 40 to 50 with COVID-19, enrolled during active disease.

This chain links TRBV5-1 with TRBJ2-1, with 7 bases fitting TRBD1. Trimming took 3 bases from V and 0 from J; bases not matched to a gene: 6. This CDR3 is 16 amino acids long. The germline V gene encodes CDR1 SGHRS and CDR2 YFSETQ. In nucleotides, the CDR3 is TGCGCCAGCAGCTCCGGACAGGCAAACTCCTACAATGAGCAGTTCTTC. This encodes CASSSGQANSYNEQFF. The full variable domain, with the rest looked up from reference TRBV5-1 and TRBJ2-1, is KAGVTQTPRYLIKTRGQQVTLSCSPISGHRSVSWYQQTPGQGLQFLFEYFSETQRNKGNFPGRFSGRQFSNSRSEMNVSTLELGDSALYLCASSSGQANSYNEQFFGPGTRLTVL.

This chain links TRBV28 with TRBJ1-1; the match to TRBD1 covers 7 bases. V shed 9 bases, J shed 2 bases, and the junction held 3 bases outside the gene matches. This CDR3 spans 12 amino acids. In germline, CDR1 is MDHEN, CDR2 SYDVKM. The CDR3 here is CASHRGNTEAFF. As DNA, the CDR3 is TGTGCCAGTCACAGGGGCAACACTGAAGCTTTCTTT. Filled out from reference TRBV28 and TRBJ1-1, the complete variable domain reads DVKVTQSSRYLVKRTGEKVFLECVQDMDHENMFWYRQDPGLGLRLIYFSYDVKMKEKGDIPEGYSVSREKKERFSLILESASTNQTSMYLCASHRGNTEAFFGQGTRLTVV.

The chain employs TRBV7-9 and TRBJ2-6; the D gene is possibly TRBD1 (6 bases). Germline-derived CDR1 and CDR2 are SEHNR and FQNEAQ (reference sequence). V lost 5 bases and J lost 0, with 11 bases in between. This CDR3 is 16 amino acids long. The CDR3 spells CASSPGHLSGANVLTF. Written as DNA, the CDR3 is TGTGCCAGCAGCCCGGGACACCTCTCTGGGGCCAACGTCCTGACTTTC.

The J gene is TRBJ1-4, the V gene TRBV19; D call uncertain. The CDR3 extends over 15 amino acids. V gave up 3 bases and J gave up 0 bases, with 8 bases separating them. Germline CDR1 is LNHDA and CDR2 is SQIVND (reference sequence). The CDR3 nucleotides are TGTGCCAGTAGTATTCTAGGTGCAACTAATGAAAAACTGTTTTTT. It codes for CASSILGATNEKLFF. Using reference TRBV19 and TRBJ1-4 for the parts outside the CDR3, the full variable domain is DGGITQSPKYLFRKEGQNVTLSCEQNLNHDAMYWYRQDPGQGLRLIYYSQIVNDFQKGDIAEGYSVSREKKESFPLTVTSAQKNPTAFYLCASSILGATNEKLFFGSGTQLSVL.

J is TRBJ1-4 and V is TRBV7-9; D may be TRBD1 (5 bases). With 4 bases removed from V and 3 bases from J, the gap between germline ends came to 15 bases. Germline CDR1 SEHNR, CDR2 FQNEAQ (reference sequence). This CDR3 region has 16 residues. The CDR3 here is CASSSSATGPNEKLFF. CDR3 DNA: TGTGCCAGCAGCTCTTCGGCTACAGGCCCTAATGAAAAACTGTTTTTT.

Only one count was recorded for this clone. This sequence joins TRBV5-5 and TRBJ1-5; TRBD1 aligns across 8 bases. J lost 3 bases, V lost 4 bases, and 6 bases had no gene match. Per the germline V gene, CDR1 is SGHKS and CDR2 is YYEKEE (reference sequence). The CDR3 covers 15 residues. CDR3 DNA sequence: TGTGCCAGCAGCACGACAGGGGAGGCCAATCAGCCCCAGCATTTT. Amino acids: CASSTTGEANQPQHF.

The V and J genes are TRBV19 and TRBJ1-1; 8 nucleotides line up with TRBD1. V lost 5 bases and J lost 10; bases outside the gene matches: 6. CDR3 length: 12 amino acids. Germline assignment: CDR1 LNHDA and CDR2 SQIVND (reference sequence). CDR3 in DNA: TGTGCCAGTAGTGATTGGACAGGGAGAGCTTTCTTT. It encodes CASSDWTGRAFF. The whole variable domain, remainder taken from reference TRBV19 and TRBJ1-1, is DGGITQSPKYLFRKEGQNVTLSCEQNLNHDAMYWYRQDPGQGLRLIYYSQIVNDFQKGDIAEGYSVSREKKESFPLTVTSAQKNPTAFYLCASSDWTGRAFFGQGTRLTVV.

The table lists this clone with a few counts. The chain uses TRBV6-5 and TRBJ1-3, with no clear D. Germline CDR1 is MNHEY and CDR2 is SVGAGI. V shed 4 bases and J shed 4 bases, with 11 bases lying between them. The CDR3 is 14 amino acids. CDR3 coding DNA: TGTGCCAGCAGTTCCCGGGTCACGGGAAACACCATATATTTT. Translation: CASSSRVTGNTIYF.

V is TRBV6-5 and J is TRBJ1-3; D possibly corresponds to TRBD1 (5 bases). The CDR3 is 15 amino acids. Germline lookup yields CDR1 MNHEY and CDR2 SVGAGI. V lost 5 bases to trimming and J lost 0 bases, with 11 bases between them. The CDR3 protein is CASSTTAYSGNTIYF. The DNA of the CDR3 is TGTGCCAGCAGTACGACAGCCTACTCTGGAAACACCATATATTTT.

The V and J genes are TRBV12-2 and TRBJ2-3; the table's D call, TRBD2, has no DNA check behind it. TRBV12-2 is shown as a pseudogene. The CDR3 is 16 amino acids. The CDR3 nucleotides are TGTGCAAGTCGCTTAGCCGCGCGGGACTTCACAGATACGCAGTATTTT. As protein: CASRLAARDFTDTQYF.

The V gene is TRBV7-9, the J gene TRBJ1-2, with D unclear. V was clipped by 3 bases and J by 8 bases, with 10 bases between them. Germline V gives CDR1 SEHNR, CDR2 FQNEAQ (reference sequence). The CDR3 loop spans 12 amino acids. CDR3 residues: CASSLASGGYTF. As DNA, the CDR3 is TGTGCCAGCAGCTTGGCTTCGGGGGGCTACACCTTC.

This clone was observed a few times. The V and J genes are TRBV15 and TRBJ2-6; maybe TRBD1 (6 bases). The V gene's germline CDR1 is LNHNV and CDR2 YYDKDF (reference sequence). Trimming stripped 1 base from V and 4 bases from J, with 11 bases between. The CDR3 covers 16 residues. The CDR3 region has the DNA TGTGCCACCAGCAGAGCAGGGGCTGACGGGGCCAACGTCCTGACTTTC. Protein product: CATSRAGADGANVLTF.

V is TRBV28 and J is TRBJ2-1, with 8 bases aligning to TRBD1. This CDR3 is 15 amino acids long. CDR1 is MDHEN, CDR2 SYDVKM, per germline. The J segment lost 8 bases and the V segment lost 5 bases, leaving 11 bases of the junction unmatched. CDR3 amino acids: CASSPPGGLRDEQFF. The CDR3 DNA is TGTGCCAGCAGTCCCCCAGGGGGCCTTAGGGATGAGCAGTTCTTC.

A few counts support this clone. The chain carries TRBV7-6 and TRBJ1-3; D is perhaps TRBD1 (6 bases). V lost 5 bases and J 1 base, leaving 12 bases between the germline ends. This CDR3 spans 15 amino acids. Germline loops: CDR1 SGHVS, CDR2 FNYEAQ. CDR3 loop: CASSLNRGSGNTIYF. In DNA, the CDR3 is TGTGCCAGCAGCCTTAATAGGGGGTCTGGAAACACCATATATTTT.

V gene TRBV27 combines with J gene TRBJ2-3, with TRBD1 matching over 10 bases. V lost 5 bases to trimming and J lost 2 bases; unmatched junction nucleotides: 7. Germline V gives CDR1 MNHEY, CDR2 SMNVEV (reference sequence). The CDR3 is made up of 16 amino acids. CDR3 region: CASSATDRGFTDTQYF. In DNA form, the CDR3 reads TGTGCCAGCAGTGCGACGGACAGGGGGTTCACAGATACGCAGTATTTT.

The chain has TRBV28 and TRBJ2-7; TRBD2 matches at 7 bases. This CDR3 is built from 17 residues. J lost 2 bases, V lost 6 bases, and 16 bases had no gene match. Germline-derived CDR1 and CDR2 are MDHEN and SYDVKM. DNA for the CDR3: TGTGCCAGCAGCACCCTAGGCTGGGGGGGACCACCCTACGAGCAGTACTTC. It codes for CASSTLGWGGPPYEQYF. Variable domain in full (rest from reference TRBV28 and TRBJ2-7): DVKVTQSSRYLVKRTGEKVFLECVQDMDHENMFWYRQDPGLGLRLIYFSYDVKMKEKGDIPEGYSVSREKKERFSLILESASTNQTSMYLCASSTLGWGGPPYEQYFGPGTRLTVT.

The CDR3 DNA is TGCGCCAGCAGCACCTCTGTGGCGGCGACAGCCAAAAACATTCAGTACTTC. This sequence encodes CASSTSVAATAKNIQYF. The chain combines TRBV4-1 with TRBJ2-4; D is uncertain. V was pared by 5 bases and J by 0 bases, with 17 bases between. The CDR3 loop spans 17 amino acids. In germline, CDR1 is MGHRA, CDR2 YSYEKL.

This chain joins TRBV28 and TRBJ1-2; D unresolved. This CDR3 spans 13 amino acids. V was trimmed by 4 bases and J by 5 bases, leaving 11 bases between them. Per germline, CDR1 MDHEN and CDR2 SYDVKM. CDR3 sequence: CASSSHGRYGYTF. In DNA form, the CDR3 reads TGTGCCAGCAGTTCCCACGGCAGGTATGGCTACACCTTC.

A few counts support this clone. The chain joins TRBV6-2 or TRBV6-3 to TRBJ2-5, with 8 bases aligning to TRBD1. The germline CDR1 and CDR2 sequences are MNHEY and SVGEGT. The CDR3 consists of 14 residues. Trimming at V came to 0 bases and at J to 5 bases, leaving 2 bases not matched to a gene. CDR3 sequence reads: CASSYSTGGETQYF. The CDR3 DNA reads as TGTGCCAGCAGTTACTCTACAGGGGGGGAGACCCAGTACTTC.

The CDR3 sequence: CASSTRTGVSENTIYF. The CDR3 DNA follows: TGCGCCAGCAGCACCCGGACAGGGGTGAGCGAAAACACCATATATTTT. The chain employs TRBV4-1 and TRBJ1-3, with TRBD1 matching 9 bases. The V gene's germline CDR1 is MGHRA and CDR2 YSYEKL. V gave up 5 bases and J gave up 6 bases; unmatched junction bases: 11. This CDR3 has 16 residues.

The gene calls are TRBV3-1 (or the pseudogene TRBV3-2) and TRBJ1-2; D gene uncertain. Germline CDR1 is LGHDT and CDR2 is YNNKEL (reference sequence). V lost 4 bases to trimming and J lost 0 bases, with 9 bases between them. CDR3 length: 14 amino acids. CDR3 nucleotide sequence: TGTGCCAGCAGCCCTTCGGGGACTAACTATGGCTACACCTTC. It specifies CASSPSGTNYGYTF.

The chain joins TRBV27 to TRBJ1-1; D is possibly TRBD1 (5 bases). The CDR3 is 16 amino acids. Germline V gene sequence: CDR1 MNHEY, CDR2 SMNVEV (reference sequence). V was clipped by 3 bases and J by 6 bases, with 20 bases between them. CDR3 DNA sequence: TGTGCCAGCAGTTTTCATCGGACAATTCTACAGCCTGAAGCTTTCTTT. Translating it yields CASSFHRTILQPEAFF.

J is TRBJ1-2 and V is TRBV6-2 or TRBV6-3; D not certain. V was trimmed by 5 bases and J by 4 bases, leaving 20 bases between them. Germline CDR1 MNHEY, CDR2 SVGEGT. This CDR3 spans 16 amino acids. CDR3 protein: CASSAPSGIFLYGYTF. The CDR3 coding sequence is TGTGCCAGCAGTGCCCCCTCCGGGATCTTCCTCTATGGCTACACCTTC.

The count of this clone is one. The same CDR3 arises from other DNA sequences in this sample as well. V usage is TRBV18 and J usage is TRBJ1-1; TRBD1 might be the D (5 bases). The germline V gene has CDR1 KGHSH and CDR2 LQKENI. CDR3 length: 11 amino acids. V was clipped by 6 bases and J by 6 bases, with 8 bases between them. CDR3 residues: CASSQGAEAFF. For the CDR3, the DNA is TGTGCCAGCTCCCAAGGGGCTGAAGCTTTCTTT.

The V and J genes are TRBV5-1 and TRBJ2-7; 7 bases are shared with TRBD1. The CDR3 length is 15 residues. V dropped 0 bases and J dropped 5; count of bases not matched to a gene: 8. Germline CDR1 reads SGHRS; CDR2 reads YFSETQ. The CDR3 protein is CASSLAQGVPHEQYF. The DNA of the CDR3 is TGCGCCAGCAGCTTGGCTCAGGGGGTTCCCCACGAGCAGTACTTC. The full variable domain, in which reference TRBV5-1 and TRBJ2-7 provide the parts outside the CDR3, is KAGVTQTPRYLIKTRGQQVTLSCSPISGHRSVSWYQQTPGQGLQFLFEYFSETQRNKGNFPGRFSGRQFSNSRSEMNVSTLELGDSALYLCASSLAQGVPHEQYFGPGTRLTVT.

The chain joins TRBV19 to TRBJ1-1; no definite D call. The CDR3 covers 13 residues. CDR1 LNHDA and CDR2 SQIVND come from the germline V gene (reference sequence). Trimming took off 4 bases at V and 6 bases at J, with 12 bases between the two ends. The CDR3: CASSSFGAAEAFF. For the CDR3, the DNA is TGTGCCAGTAGTAGCTTCGGAGCCGCTGAAGCTTTCTTT. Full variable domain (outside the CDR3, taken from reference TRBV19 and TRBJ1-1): DGGITQSPKYLFRKEGQNVTLSCEQNLNHDAMYWYRQDPGQGLRLIYYSQIVNDFQKGDIAEGYSVSREKKESFPLTVTSAQKNPTAFYLCASSSFGAAEAFFGQGTRLTVV.

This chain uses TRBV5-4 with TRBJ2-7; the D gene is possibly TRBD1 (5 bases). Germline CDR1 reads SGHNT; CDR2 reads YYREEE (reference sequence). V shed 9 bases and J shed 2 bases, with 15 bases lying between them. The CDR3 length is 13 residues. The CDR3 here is CAIQDAITYEQYF. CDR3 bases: TGTGCCATACAGGACGCCATTACCTACGAGCAGTACTTC.